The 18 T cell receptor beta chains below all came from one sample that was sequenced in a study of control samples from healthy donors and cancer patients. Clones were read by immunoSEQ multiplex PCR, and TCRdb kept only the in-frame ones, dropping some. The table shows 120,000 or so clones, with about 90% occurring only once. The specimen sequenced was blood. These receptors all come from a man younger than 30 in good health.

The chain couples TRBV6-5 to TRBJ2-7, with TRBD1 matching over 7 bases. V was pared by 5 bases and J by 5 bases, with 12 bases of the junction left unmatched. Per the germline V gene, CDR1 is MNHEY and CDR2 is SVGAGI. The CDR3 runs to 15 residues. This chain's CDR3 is CASSRPAQGYDEQYF. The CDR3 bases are TGTGCCAGCAGTCGCCCCGCACAGGGGTATGACGAGCAGTACTTC.

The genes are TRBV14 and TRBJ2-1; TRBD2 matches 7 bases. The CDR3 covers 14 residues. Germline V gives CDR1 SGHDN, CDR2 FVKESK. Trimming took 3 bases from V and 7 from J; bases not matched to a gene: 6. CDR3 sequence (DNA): TGTGCCAGCAGCCAGGCGACAGCGGGGAATGAGCAGTTCTTC. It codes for CASSQATAGNEQFF.

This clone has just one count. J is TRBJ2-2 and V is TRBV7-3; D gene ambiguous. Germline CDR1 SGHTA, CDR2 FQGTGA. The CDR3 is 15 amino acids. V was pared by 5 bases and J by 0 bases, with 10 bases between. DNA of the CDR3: TGTGCCAGCAGCCAGGATCCCACGAACACCGGGGAGCTGTTTTTT. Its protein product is CASSQDPTNTGELFF.

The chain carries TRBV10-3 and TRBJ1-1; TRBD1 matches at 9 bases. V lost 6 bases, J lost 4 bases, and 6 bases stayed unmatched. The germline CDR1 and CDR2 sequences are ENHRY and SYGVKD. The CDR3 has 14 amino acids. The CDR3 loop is CAIRRQGDRTEAFF. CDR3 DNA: TGTGCCATCAGAAGACAGGGGGATCGCACTGAAGCTTTCTTT.

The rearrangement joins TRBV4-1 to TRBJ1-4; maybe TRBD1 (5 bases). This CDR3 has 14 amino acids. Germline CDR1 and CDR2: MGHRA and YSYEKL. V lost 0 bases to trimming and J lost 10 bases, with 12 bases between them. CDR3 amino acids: CASSQERGRGKLFF. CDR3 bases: TGCGCCAGCAGCCAAGAGCGGGGTAGGGGAAAACTGTTTTTT.

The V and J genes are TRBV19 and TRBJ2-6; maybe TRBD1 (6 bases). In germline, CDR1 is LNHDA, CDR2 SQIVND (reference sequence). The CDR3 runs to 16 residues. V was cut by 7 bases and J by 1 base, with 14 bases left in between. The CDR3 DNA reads TGTGCCAGTACAGGGGCAGGGGTTTCTGGGGCCAACGTCCTGACTTTC. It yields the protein CASTGAGVSGANVLTF. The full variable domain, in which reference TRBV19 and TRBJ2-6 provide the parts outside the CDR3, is DGGITQSPKYLFRKEGQNVTLSCEQNLNHDAMYWYRQDPGQGLRLIYYSQIVNDFQKGDIAEGYSVSREKKESFPLTVTSAQKNPTAFYLCASTGAGVSGANVLTFGAGSRLTVL.

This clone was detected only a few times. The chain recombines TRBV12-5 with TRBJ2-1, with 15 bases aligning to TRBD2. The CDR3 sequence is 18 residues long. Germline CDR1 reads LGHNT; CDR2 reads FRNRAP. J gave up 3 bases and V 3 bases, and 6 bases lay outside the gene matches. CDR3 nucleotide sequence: TGTGCTAGTGGTTTCGGGGGACTAGCGGGAGGAAACTACAATGAGCAGTTCTTC. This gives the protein CASGFGGLAGGNYNEQFF.

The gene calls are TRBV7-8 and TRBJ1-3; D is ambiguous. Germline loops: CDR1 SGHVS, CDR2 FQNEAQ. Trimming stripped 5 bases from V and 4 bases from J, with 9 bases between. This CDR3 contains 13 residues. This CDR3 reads CASSQLSGNTIYF. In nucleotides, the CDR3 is TGTGCCAGCAGCCAGCTTTCCGGAAACACCATATATTTT.

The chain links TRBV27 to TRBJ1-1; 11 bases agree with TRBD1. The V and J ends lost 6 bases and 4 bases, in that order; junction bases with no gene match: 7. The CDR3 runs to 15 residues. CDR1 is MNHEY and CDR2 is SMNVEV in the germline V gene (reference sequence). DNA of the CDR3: TGTGCCAGCAGAAGCCAAGGGACAGGGGGCACTGAAGCTTTCTTT. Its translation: CASRSQGTGGTEAFF.

For the CDR3, the DNA is TGTGCCAGCTCACCGGATCGGGACCTCTATACGCAGTATTTT. As protein: CASSPDRDLYTQYF. The rearrangement links TRBV18 to TRBJ2-3, with D perhaps matching TRBD1 or TRBD2 (5 bases each). Per the germline V gene, CDR1 is KGHSH and CDR2 is LQKENI. V was cut by 3 bases and J by 7 bases, with 14 bases left in between. This CDR3 region has 14 residues.

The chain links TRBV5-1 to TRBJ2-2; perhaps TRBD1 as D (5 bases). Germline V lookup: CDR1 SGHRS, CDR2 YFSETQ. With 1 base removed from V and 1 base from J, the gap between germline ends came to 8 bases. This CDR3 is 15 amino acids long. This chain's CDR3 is CASSLRTGNTGELFF. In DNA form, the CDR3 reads TGCGCCAGCAGCTTGCGAACAGGGAACACCGGGGAGCTGTTTTTT.

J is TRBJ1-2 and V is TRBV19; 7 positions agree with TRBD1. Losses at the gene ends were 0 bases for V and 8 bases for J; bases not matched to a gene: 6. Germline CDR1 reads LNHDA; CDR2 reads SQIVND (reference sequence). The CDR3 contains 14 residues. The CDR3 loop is CASSIDDRDDGYTF. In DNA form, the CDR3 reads TGTGCCAGTAGTATAGACGACAGGGATGACGGCTACACCTTC.

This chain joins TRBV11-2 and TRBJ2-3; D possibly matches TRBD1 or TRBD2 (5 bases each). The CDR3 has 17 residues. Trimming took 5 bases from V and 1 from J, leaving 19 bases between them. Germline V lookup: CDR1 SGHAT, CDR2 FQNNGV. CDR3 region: CASSLGAGTRGTDTQYF. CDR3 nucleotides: TGTGCCAGCAGCCTAGGGGCCGGTACTAGAGGCACAGATACGCAGTATTTT.

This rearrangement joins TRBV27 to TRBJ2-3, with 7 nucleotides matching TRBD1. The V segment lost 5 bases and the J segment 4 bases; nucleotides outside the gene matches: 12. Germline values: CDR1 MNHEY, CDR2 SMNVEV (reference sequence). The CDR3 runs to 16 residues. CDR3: CASSPRQGRIPDTQYF. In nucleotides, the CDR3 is TGTGCCAGCAGTCCCCGACAGGGTAGGATCCCAGATACGCAGTATTTT.

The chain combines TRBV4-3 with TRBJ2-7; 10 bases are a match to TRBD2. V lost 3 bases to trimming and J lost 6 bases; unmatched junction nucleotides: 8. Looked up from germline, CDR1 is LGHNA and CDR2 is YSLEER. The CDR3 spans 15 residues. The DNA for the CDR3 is TGCGCCAGCAGCCAGGGACTAGCGTCAGGGCTCGAGCAGTACTTC. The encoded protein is CASSQGLASGLEQYF.

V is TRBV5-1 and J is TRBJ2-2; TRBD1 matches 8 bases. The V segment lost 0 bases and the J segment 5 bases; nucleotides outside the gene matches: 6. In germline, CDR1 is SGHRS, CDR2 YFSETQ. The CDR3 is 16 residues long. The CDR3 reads CASSLDSGGPTGELFF. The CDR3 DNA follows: TGCGCCAGCAGCTTGGACTCAGGGGGCCCGACCGGGGAGCTGTTTTTT.

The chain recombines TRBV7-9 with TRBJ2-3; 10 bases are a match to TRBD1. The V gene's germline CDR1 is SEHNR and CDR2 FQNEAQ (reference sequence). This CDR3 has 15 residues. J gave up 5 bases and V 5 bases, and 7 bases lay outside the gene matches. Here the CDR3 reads CASSDLTGGLDTQYF. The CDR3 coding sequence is TGTGCCAGCAGCGACCTGACAGGGGGCTTAGATACGCAGTATTTT.

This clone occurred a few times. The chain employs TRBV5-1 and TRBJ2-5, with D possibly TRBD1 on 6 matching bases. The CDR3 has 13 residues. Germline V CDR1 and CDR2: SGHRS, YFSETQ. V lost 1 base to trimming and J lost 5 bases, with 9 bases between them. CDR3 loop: CASSLQGTETQYF. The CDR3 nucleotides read TGCGCCAGCAGCTTGCAGGGGACGGAGACCCAGTACTTC. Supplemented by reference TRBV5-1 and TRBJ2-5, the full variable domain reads KAGVTQTPRYLIKTRGQQVTLSCSPISGHRSVSWYQQTPGQGLQFLFEYFSETQRNKGNFPGRFSGRQFSNSRSEMNVSTLELGDSALYLCASSLQGTETQYFGPGTRLLVL.